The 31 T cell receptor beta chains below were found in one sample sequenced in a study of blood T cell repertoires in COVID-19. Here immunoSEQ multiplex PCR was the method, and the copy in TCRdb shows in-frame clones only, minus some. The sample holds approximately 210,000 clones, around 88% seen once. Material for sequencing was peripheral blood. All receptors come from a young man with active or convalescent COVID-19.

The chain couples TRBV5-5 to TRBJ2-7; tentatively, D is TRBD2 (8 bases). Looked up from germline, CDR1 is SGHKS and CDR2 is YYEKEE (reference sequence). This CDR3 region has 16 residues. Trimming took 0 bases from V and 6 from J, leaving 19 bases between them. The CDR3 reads CASSLASGLGGGEQYF. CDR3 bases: TGTGCCAGCAGCTTGGCATCGGGACTAGGGGGCGGCGAGCAGTACTTC.

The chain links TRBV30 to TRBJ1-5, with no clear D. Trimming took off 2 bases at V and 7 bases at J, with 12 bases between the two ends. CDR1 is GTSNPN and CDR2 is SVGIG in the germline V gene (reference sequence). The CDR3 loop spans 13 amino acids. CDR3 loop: CAWSTSGNQPQHF. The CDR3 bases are TGTGCCTGGAGTACCTCGGGGAACCAGCCCCAGCATTTT. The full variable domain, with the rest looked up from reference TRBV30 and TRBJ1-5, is SQTIHQWPATLVQPVGSPLSLECTVEGTSNPNLYWYRQAAGRGLQLLFYSVGIGQISSEVPQNLSASRPQDRQFILSSKKLLLSDSGFYLCAWSTSGNQPQHFGDGTRLSIL.

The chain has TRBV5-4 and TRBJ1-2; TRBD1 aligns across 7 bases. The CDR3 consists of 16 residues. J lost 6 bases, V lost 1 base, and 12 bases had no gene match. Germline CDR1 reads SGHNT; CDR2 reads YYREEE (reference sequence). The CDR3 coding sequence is TGTGCCAGCAGCTTGCCTGCCCGCCGGGACAGAGATGGCTACACCTTC. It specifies CASSLPARRDRDGYTF. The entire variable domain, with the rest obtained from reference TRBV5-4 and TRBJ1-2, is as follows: ETGVTQSPTHLIKTRGQQVTLRCSSQSGHNTVSWYQQALGQGPQFIFQYYREEENGRGNFPPRFSGLQFPNYSSELNVNALELDDSALYLCASSLPARRDRDGYTFGSGTRLTVV.

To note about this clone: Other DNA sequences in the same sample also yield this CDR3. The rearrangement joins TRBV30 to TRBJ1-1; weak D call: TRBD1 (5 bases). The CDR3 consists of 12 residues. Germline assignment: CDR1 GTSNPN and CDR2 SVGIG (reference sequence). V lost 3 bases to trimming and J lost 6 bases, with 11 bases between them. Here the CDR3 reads CAWSRGSAEAFF. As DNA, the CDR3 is TGTGCCTGGAGCCGGGGGTCGGCTGAAGCTTTCTTT.

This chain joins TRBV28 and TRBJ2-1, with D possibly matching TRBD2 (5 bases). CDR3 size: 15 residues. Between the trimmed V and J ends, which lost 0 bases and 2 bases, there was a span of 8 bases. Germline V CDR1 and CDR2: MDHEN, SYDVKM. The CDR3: CASSLWSGTYNEQFF. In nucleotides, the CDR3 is TGTGCCAGCAGTTTATGGTCCGGGACCTACAATGAGCAGTTCTTC.

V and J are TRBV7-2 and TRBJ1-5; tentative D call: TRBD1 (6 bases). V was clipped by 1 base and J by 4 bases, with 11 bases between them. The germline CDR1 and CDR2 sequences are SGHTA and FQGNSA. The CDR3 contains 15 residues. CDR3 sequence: CASSLVGGPNQPQHF. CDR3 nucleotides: TGTGCCAGCAGCTTAGTCGGGGGGCCAAATCAGCCCCAGCATTTT.

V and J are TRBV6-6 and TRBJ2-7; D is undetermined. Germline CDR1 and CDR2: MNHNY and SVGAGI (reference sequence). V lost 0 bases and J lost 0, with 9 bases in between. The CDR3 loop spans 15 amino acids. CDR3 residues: CASSYSRMSSYEQYF. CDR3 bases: TGTGCCAGCAGTTACTCCAGGATGAGCTCCTACGAGCAGTACTTC.

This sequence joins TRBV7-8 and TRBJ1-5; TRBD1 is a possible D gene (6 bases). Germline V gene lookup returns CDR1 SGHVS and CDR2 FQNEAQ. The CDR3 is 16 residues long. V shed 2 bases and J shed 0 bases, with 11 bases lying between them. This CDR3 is CASSLQTGFSNQPQHF. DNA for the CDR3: TGTGCCAGCAGCTTACAGACAGGATTTAGCAATCAGCCCCAGCATTTT.

The CDR3 protein is CASSLTEPNTEAFF. For the CDR3, the DNA is TGCGCCAGCAGCCTGACAGAACCGAACACTGAAGCTTTCTTT. The chain uses TRBV5-1 and TRBJ1-1; possibly TRBD1 for D (5 bases). The length of the CDR3 is 14 residues. The ends were cut back, 4 bases at V and 1 base at J, with 11 bases in the middle. CDR1 SGHRS and CDR2 YFSETQ come from the germline V gene.

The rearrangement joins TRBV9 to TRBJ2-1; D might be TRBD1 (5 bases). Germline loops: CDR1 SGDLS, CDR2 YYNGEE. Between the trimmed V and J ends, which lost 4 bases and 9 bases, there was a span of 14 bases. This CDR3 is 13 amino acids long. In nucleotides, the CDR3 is TGTGCCAGCAGCCTGGACACCGAAGGTGAGCAGTTCTTC. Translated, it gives CASSLDTEGEQFF.

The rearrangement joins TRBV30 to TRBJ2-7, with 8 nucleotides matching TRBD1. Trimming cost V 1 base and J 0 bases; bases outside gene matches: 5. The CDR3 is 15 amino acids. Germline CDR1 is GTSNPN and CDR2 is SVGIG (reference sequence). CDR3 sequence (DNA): TGTGCCTGGAGTGCGACAGGGGCCCTCTCCTACGAGCAGTACTTC. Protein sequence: CAWSATGALSYEQYF.

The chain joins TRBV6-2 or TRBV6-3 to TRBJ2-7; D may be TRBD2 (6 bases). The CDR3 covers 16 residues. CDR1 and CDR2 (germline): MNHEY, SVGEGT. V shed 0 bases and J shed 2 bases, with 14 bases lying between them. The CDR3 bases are TGTGCCAGCAGTTACTCGCTGCGGCTAGCGACCTACGAGCAGTACTTC. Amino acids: CASSYSLRLATYEQYF.

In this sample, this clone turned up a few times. The CDR3 is CASSLDTGQINEQYF. In DNA form, the CDR3 reads TGTGCCAGCAGCTTAGACACAGGGCAGATCAACGAGCAGTACTTC. The V call is TRBV11-2, the J call TRBJ2-7; a weak D match, TRBD1 (6 bases). Trimming stripped 0 bases from V and 5 bases from J, with 14 bases between. CDR3 length: 15 amino acids. Germline V CDR1 and CDR2: SGHAT, FQNNGV.

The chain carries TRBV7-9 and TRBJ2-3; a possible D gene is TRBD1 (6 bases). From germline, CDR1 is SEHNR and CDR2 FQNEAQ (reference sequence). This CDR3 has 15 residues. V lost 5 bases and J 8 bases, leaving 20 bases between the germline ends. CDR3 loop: CASSRTDGPSGTQYF. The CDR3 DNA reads TGTGCCAGCAGCCGGACAGACGGCCCCTCCGGTACGCAGTATTTT.

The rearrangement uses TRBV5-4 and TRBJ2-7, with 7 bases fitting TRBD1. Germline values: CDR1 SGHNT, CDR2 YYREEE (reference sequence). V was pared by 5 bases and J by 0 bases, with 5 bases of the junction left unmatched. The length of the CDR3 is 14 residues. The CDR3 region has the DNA TGTGCCAGCAGTGAGGGGGCTAACTCCTACGAGCAGTACTTC. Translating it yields CASSEGANSYEQYF.

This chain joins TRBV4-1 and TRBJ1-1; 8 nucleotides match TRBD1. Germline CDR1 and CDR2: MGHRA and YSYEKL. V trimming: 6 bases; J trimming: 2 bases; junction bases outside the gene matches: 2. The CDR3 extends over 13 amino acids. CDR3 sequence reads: CASRDRGNTEAFF. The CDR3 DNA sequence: TGCGCCAGCAGAGACAGGGGAAACACTGAAGCTTTCTTT.

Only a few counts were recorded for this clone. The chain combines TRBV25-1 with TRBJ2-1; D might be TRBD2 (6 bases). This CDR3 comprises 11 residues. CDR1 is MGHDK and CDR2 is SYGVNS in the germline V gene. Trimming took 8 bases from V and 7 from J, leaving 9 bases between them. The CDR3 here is CASGGLNEQFF. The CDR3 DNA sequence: TGTGCCAGCGGGGGGTTAAATGAGCAGTTCTTC.

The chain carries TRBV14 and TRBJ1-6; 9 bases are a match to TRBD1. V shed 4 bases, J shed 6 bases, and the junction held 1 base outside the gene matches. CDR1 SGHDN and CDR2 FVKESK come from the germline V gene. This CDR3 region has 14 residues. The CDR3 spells CASSLGQGNSPLHF. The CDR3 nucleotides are TGTGCCAGCAGCCTGGGACAGGGTAATTCACCCCTCCACTTT.

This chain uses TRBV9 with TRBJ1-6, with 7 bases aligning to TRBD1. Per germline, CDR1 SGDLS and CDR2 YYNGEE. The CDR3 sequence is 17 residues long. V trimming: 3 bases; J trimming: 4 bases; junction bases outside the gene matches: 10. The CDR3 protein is CASSAKTGQPYNSPLHF. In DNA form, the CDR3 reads TGTGCCAGCAGCGCTAAAACGGGACAGCCTTATAATTCACCCCTCCACTTT.

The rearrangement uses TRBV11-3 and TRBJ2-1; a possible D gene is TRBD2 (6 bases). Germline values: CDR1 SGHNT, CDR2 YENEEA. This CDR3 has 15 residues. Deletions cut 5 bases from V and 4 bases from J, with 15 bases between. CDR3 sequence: CASSPRRGDYNEQFF. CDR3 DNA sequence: TGTGCCAGCAGCCCCCGACGCGGGGATTACAATGAGCAGTTCTTC.

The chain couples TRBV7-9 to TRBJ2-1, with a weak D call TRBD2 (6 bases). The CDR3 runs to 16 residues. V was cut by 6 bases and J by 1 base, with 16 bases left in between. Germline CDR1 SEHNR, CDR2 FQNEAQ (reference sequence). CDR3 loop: CASRPISGKSYNEQFF. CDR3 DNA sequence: TGTGCCAGCAGGCCGATTAGCGGAAAATCCTACAATGAGCAGTTCTTC.

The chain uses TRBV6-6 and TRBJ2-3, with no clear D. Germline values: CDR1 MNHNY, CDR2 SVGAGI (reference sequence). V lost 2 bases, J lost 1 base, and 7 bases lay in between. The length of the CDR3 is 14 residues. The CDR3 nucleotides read TGTGCCAGCAGTTACGAGGCGGGCACAGATACGCAGTATTTT. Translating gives CASSYEAGTDTQYF.

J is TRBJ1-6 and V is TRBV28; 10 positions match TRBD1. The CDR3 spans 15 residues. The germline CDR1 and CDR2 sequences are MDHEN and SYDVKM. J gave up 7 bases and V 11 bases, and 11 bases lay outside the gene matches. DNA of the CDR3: TGTGCCCCGGGACAGGGGTCCATGGAGAATTCACCCCTCCACTTT. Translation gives CAPGQGSMENSPLHF.

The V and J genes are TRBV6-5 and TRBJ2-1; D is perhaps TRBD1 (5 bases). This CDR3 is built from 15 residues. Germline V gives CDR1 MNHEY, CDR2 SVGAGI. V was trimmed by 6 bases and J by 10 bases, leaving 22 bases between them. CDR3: CASRGPVAGGIEQFF. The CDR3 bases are TGTGCCAGCAGGGGGCCTGTGGCCGGCGGAATCGAGCAGTTCTTC.

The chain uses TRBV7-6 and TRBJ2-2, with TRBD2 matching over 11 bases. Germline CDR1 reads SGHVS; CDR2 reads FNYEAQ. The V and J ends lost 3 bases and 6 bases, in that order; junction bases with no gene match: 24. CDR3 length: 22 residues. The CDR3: CASSLPSTGTSGAGGIAGELFF. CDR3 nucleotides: TGTGCCAGCAGCTTGCCCTCCACCGGGACTAGCGGAGCTGGGGGAATTGCCGGGGAGCTGTTTTTT.

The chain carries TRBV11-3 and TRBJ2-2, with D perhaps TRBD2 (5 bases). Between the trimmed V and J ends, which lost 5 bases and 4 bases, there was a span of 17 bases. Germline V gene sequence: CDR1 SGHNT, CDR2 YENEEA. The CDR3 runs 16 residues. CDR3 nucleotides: TGTGCCAGCAGCAACGGTCGGGGTCGCGGCACCGGGGAGCTGTTTTTT. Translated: CASSNGRGRGTGELFF. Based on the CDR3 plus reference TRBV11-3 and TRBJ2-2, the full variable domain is EAGVVQSPRYKIIEKKQPVAFWCNPISGHNTLYWYLQNLGQGPELLIRYENEEAVDDSQLPKDRFSAERLKGVDSTLKIQPAELGDSAVYLCASSNGRGRGTGELFFGEGSRLTVL.

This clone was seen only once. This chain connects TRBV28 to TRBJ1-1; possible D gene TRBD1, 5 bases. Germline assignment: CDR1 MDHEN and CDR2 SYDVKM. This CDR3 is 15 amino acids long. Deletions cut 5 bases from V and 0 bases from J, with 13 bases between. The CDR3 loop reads CASSPRGVVNTEAFF. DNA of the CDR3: TGTGCCAGCAGTCCCCGGGGGGTAGTGAACACTGAAGCTTTCTTT.

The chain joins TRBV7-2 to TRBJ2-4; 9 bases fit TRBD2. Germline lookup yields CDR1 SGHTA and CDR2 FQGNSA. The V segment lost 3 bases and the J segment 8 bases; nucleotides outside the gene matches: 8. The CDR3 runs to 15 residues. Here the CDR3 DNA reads TGTGCCAGCAGCTTTAGCGGGAGCGCGGATCACATTCAGTACTTC. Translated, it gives CASSFSGSADHIQYF.

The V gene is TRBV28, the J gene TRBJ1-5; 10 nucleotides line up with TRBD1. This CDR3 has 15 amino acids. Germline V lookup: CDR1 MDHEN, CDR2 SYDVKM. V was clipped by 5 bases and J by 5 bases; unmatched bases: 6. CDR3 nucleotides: TGTGCCAGCAGTCGACAGGACAGGGGGGATCAGCCCCAGCATTTT. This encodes CASSRQDRGDQPQHF.

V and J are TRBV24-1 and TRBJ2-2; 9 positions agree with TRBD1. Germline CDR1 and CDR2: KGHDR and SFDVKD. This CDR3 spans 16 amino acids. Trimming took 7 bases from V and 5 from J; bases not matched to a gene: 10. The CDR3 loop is CATSSAGQGVTGELFF. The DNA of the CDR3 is TGTGCCACCAGCTCCGCGGGACAGGGCGTTACCGGGGAGCTGTTTTTT.

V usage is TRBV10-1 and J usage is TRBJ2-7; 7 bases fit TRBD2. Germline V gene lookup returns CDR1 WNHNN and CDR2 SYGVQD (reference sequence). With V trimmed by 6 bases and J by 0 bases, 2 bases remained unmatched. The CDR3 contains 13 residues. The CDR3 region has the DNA TGCGCCAGCAGAGCGGGGCTCTCCTACGAGCAGTACTTC. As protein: CASRAGLSYEQYF.